The 24 T cell receptor beta chains listed next were all sequenced from one sample in a study of blood T cell repertoires in COVID-19. The table came from immunoSEQ multiplex PCR; TCRdb's copy has only in-frame clones and leaves some out. Of tens of thousands of clones in the sample, 60% to 85% were seen once. Specimen: peripheral blood. These receptor sequences come from a human donor in a cohort sampled during active COVID-19.

This clone is a singleton in its sample. This chain joins TRBV3-1 (or the pseudogene TRBV3-2) and TRBJ2-2; TRBD2 matches at 10 bases. There are 16 residues in the CDR3. Germline-derived CDR1 and CDR2 are LGHDT and YNNKEL (reference sequence). V lost 3 bases to trimming and J lost 1 base; unmatched junction nucleotides: 2. The CDR3 DNA is TGTGCCAGCAGCCACGTAGCGGGAGGGAACACCGGGGAGCTGTTTTTT. It specifies CASSHVAGGNTGELFF.

The V call is TRBV5-4, the J call TRBJ2-5, with TRBD1 matching over 9 bases. V dropped 2 bases and J dropped 3; count of bases not matched to a gene: 2. The CDR3 sequence is 14 residues long. The germline V gene has CDR1 SGHNT and CDR2 YYREEE (reference sequence). The CDR3 region is CASSFTGGEETQYF. The CDR3 coding sequence is TGTGCCAGCAGCTTTACAGGGGGCGAAGAGACCCAGTACTTC.

The V gene is TRBV29-1, the J gene TRBJ1-1; 8 bases map to TRBD1. The CDR3 consists of 18 residues. Germline V gives CDR1 SQVTM, CDR2 ANQGSEA. The ends lost 5 bases at V and 1 base at J; junction bases unmatched: 18. The CDR3 spells CSVRTGTPNLKWNTEAFF. The DNA of the CDR3 is TGCAGCGTTAGGACAGGGACTCCGAATCTTAAGTGGAACACTGAAGCTTTCTTT.

The V call is TRBV7-2, the J call TRBJ2-2, with TRBD2 identical over 12 bases. Germline V gene data show CDR1 as SGHTA and CDR2 as FQGNSA. With 5 bases clipped from V and 7 bases from J, the junction kept 8 bases outside the gene matches. The CDR3 loop spans 16 amino acids. The CDR3 is CASSRTLAGGVGELFF. Written as DNA, the CDR3 is TGTGCCAGCAGCCGGACCCTAGCGGGGGGGGTCGGGGAGCTGTTTTTT.

The chain recombines TRBV6-1 with TRBJ1-2, with D maybe TRBD1 (6 bases). V was shortened by 3 bases and J by 5 bases, with 10 bases between the two germline ends. The germline V gene has CDR1 MNHNS and CDR2 SASEGT. The CDR3 length is 13 residues. CDR3 amino acids: CASSDRGRYGYTF. The CDR3 region has the DNA TGTGCCAGCAGTGACAGGGGCCGATATGGCTACACCTTC.

The chain uses TRBV9 and TRBJ1-4, with a possible D match to TRBD1 (5 bases). V lost 1 base and J 2 bases, leaving 9 bases between the germline ends. Germline V gene lookup returns CDR1 SGDLS and CDR2 YYNGEE. This CDR3 has 15 residues. CDR3 sequence: CASSVLDTTNEKLFF. The CDR3 nucleotides read TGTGCCAGCAGCGTACTGGACACTACTAATGAAAAACTGTTTTTT.

The chain recombines TRBV7-2 with TRBJ2-3; perhaps TRBD1 as D (7 bases). The germline CDR1 and CDR2 sequences are SGHTA and FQGNSA. V was clipped by 6 bases and J by 0 bases, with 19 bases between them. This CDR3 comprises 17 residues. The CDR3 DNA is TGTGCCAGCAGTGGCATACAGGGGAGGATTAGCACAGATACGCAGTATTTT. Translated: CASSGIQGRISTDTQYF.

This sequence joins TRBV7-2 and TRBJ2-7; 9 bases agree with TRBD2. The V gene end was trimmed by 2 bases and the J gene end by 1 base; junction bases not matched to a gene: 9. This CDR3 has 17 residues. Germline CDR1 is SGHTA and CDR2 is FQGNSA. The CDR3 nucleotides are TGTGCCAGCAGCTTATTCCCCCCGACTAGCGGATCCTACGAGCAGTACTTC. It encodes CASSLFPPTSGSYEQYF.

CDR3 DNA: TGTGCCACCTCCAGCCTTAGACTAGCGGGAGGTTCCTACAATGAGCAGTTCTTC. Encoded protein: CATSSLRLAGGSYNEQFF. The chain employs TRBV19 and TRBJ2-1; 13 bases agree with TRBD2. The ends lost 10 bases at V and 1 base at J; junction bases unmatched: 13. This CDR3 is 18 amino acids long. The germline gives CDR1 LNHDA, CDR2 SQIVND (reference sequence).

The gene calls are TRBV28 and TRBJ2-7; 10 positions agree with TRBD2. This CDR3 region has 15 residues. The V and J ends lost 4 bases and 3 bases, in that order; junction bases with no gene match: 6. Per germline, CDR1 MDHEN and CDR2 SYDVKM. The CDR3 here is CASSSLTSGNYEQYF. The CDR3 region has the DNA TGTGCCAGCAGTTCCCTTACTAGCGGGAACTACGAGCAGTACTTC.

The V and J genes are TRBV6-5 and TRBJ2-2, with D possibly TRBD1 on 6 matching bases. The CDR3 is 12 amino acids. V was trimmed by 8 bases and J by 4 bases, leaving 8 bases between them. The germline gives CDR1 MNHEY, CDR2 SVGAGI. CDR3 nucleotide sequence: TGTGCCAGCCGAGGGGGCACCGGGGAGCTGTTTTTT. This sequence encodes CASRGGTGELFF.

This clone is a singleton in its sample. The chain joins TRBV5-1 to TRBJ2-7; 9 bases line up with TRBD1. The V gene end was trimmed by 0 bases and the J gene end by 6 bases; junction bases not matched to a gene: 7. The germline V gene encodes CDR1 SGHRS and CDR2 YFSETQ. The CDR3 spans 15 residues. CDR3 coding DNA: TGCGCCAGCAGCTTGGGAGGGACAGGGATGAGCGAGCAGTACTTC. Protein sequence: CASSLGGTGMSEQYF.

The rearrangement joins TRBV5-1 to TRBJ2-7, with 9 bases identical to TRBD2. The V segment lost 2 bases and the J segment 5 bases; nucleotides outside the gene matches: 5. The CDR3 runs 14 residues. Germline-derived CDR1 and CDR2 are SGHRS and YFSETQ. The CDR3 DNA reads TGCGCCAGCAGCTTTAGCGGGAGTGGCAACGAGCAGTACTTC. Residues: CASSFSGSGNEQYF.

V and J are TRBV7-8 and TRBJ2-3; D ambiguous. The V gene lost 3 bases and the J gene lost 1 base, with 8 bases spanning the gap. CDR1 SGHVS and CDR2 FQNEAQ come from the germline V gene. This CDR3 region has 14 residues. In DNA form, the CDR3 reads TGTGCCAGCAGCTTCAAAAGCGGCACAGATACGCAGTATTTT. Its translation is CASSFKSGTDTQYF.

The chain uses TRBV12-3 or TRBV12-4 and TRBJ2-7; 9 bases map to TRBD2. This CDR3 region has 13 residues. V shed 7 bases and J 7 bases; nucleotides not matched to a gene: 8. The CDR3 nucleotides read TGTGCCAGCAAACCTAGCGGGGTCAGGGAGCAGTACTTC. It yields the protein CASKPSGVREQYF.

This clone was seen a few times. The CDR3 protein is CASSQVGSNQPQHF. The CDR3 DNA follows: TGTGCCAGCAGCCAAGTCGGTAGCAATCAGCCCCAGCATTTT. This chain connects TRBV3-1 (or the pseudogene TRBV3-2) to TRBJ1-5, with D unclear. The V gene lost 1 base and the J gene lost 0 bases, with 4 bases spanning the gap. The CDR3 contains 14 residues. Germline V gene data show CDR1 as LGHDT and CDR2 as YNNKEL (reference sequence).

The rearrangement uses TRBV4-2 and TRBJ2-7; 7 bases are shared with TRBD2. The CDR3 is 15 amino acids. Germline V gene sequence: CDR1 LGHNA, CDR2 YNFKEQ. V shed 4 bases and J 4 bases; nucleotides not matched to a gene: 10. In nucleotides, the CDR3 is TGTGCCAGCAGCCCCCGTCGCGGGGAGGGGTACGAGCAGTACTTC. Protein product: CASSPRRGEGYEQYF.

The chain carries TRBV6-2 or TRBV6-3 and TRBJ2-7; 9 bases match TRBD2. Germline V CDR1 and CDR2: MNHEY, SVGEGT. After removal of 6 bases from V and 0 bases from J, the junction contained 3 bases not matched to a gene. The CDR3 is made up of 14 amino acids. The CDR3 DNA reads TGTGCCAGCAGCCTTAGCGGGGGCTCCTACGAGCAGTACTTC. It yields the protein CASSLSGGSYEQYF.

V usage is TRBV6-4 and J usage is TRBJ1-5, with a possible D match to TRBD1 (5 bases). Germline CDR1 reads MRHNA; CDR2 reads SNTAGT. The CDR3 contains 13 residues. Trimming took 6 bases from V and 6 from J, leaving 12 bases between them. The CDR3 DNA reads as TGTGCCAGCAGCGGGCAGGGAATTCAGCCCCAGCATTTT. Protein sequence: CASSGQGIQPQHF.

The chain carries TRBV28 and TRBJ2-2; 8 bases match TRBD2. CDR3 length: 14 amino acids. V shed 10 bases, J shed 5 bases, and the junction held 9 bases outside the gene matches. Germline lookup yields CDR1 MDHEN and CDR2 SYDVKM. CDR3 bases: TGTGCCACCGTAGCGGGAAGGGTAACCGGGGAGCTGTTTTTT. It encodes CATVAGRVTGELFF.

This clone occurred a few times. This same CDR3 is encoded by further DNA sequences in the sample. This chain uses TRBV9 with TRBJ2-7; D remains ambiguous. V lost 0 bases and J lost 1, with 8 bases in between. The CDR3 runs to 14 residues. Germline V CDR1 and CDR2: SGDLS, YYNGEE. The CDR3 here is CASSVGGSSYEQYF. Written as DNA, the CDR3 is TGTGCCAGCAGCGTAGGCGGCAGTTCCTACGAGCAGTACTTC.

J is TRBJ1-4 and V is TRBV7-9; D is perhaps TRBD1 (6 bases). Germline assignment: CDR1 SEHNR and CDR2 FQNEAQ (reference sequence). This CDR3 contains 14 residues. Trimming removed 1 base at V and 8 bases at J, with 11 bases between. The CDR3: CASSLGPRGEKLFF. The CDR3 DNA sequence: TGTGCCAGCAGCTTAGGGCCGAGGGGGGAAAAACTGTTTTTT.

The count of this clone is one. V is TRBV5-6 and J is TRBJ2-1, with 12 nucleotides matching TRBD2. Germline values: CDR1 SGHDT, CDR2 YYEEEE. The CDR3 runs 15 residues. Trimming cost V 4 bases and J 7 bases; bases outside gene matches: 6. The CDR3 here is CASSEGLAGNNEQFF. The CDR3 DNA is TGTGCCAGCAGCGAAGGACTAGCGGGAAATAATGAGCAGTTCTTC. Supplemented by reference TRBV5-6 and TRBJ2-1, the full variable domain reads DAGVTQSPTHLIKTRGQQVTLRCSPKSGHDTVSWYQQALGQGPQFIFQYYEEEERQRGNFPDRFSGHQFPNYSSELNVNALLLGDSALYLCASSEGLAGNNEQFFGPGTRLTVL.

The sample holds a few counts of this clone. The chain combines TRBV18 with TRBJ1-2; possibly TRBD1 for D (5 bases). CDR1 and CDR2 from the germline V gene are KGHSH and LQKENI. V was cut by 2 bases and J by 0 bases, with 10 bases left in between. The CDR3 consists of 15 residues. The CDR3 DNA reads as TGTGCCAGCTCACCAGGGGGAGGTGCTAACTATGGCTACACCTTC. Translated: CASSPGGGANYGYTF. The complete variable domain, with remaining parts taken from reference TRBV18 and TRBJ1-2, reads NAGVMQNPRHLVRRRGQEARLRCSPMKGHSHVYWYRQLPEEGLKFMVYLQKENIIDESGMPKERFSAEFPKEGPSILRIQQVVRGDSAAYFCASSPGGGANYGYTFGSGTRLTVV.